This passage covers 8 T cell receptor beta chains from one sample sequenced in a study of OX40 agonist ivuxolimab in advanced cancers. Library method: the immunoSEQ multiplex PCR assay. As stored in TCRdb, this immuneACCESS dataset retains in-frame rearrangements with V and J assigned. A fraction of the clones does not appear; measured against another copy, unresolved V genes explain less than half of the discrepancy, and the remainder lacks a known reason. For this sample the table gives just over 50,000 clones, of which about 90% were detected only once. The biggest ten clones account for around 3.5% of the sample. Source: CD4+ or CD8+ T cells sorted from blood, taken in a trial of the OX40 agonist ivuxolimab. The receptors were gathered from an adult with an advanced solid tumor such as melanoma, head and neck, liver or kidney cancer.

J is TRBJ2-5 and V is TRBV19; D not resolved. CDR1 and CDR2 (germline): LNHDA, SQIVND (reference sequence). The ends were cut back, 9 bases at V and 1 base at J, with 12 bases in the middle. CDR3 length equals 13 residues. The CDR3 DNA reads as TGTGCCAGCCGTGGCTTCGGCCAAGAGACCCAGTACTTC. Its protein product is CASRGFGQETQYF.

This chain links TRBV5-4 with TRBJ2-7, with D perhaps TRBD1 (6 bases). V gave up 0 bases and J gave up 3 bases, with 10 bases separating them. This CDR3 contains 14 residues. Germline lookup yields CDR1 SGHNT and CDR2 YYREEE (reference sequence). The CDR3 bases are TGTGCCAGCAGCTTGGCCGGCAGGGGCTACGAGCAGTACTTC. Amino acids: CASSLAGRGYEQYF.

This chain joins TRBV7-2 and TRBJ1-1; D is uncertain. Per the germline V gene, CDR1 is SGHTA and CDR2 is FQGNSA. CDR3 length: 15 residues. V shed 5 bases and J shed 2 bases, with 15 bases lying between them. CDR3 in amino acids: CASSAVGHFNTEAFF. The CDR3 DNA is TGTGCCAGCAGCGCAGTCGGTCATTTTAACACTGAAGCTTTCTTT.

The V call is TRBV5-1, the J call TRBJ1-2, with D tentatively TRBD1 (5 bases). The CDR3 loop spans 14 amino acids. V shed 0 bases and J shed 7 bases, with 13 bases lying between them. Germline-derived CDR1 and CDR2 are SGHRS and YFSETQ. The CDR3 bases are TGCGCCAGCAGCTTGGATGGGGGTCTGGGTGGCTACACCTTC. This gives the protein CASSLDGGLGGYTF.

This clone has a single count. The V call is TRBV14, the J call TRBJ2-1; D is unresolved. Germline values: CDR1 SGHDN, CDR2 FVKESK. This CDR3 is 15 amino acids long. Trimming took off 0 bases at V and 4 bases at J, with 10 bases between the two ends. The CDR3 loop reads CASSQDYLNYNEQFF. CDR3 DNA: TGTGCCAGCAGCCAAGACTACCTCAATTACAATGAGCAGTTCTTC.

This rearrangement joins TRBV5-1 to TRBJ2-1; no reliable D call. Germline V gives CDR1 SGHRS, CDR2 YFSETQ. The CDR3 consists of 15 residues. V lost 3 bases and J lost 0, with 10 bases in between. CDR3 DNA sequence: TGCGCCAGCAGCTCCGTTACTAACTCCTACAATGAGCAGTTCTTC. This sequence encodes CASSSVTNSYNEQFF.

This sequence joins TRBV7-2 and TRBJ1-5; no firm D call. CDR1 is SGHTA, CDR2 FQGNSA, per germline. V lost 1 base and J 3 bases, leaving 13 bases between the germline ends. The CDR3 has 16 residues. The DNA for the CDR3 is TGTGCCAGCAGCTTAGTAGGATCGTCAATCAATCAGCCCCAGCATTTT. Translating gives CASSLVGSSINQPQHF.

V and J are TRBV11-3 and TRBJ2-7; 10 bases line up with TRBD1. Unmatched junction bases numbered 9, after V lost 4 bases and J lost 6 bases. CDR3 length: 15 amino acids. Germline V gene lookup returns CDR1 SGHNT and CDR2 YENEEA. CDR3 sequence reads: CASSSPGTGASEQYF. In DNA, the CDR3 is TGTGCCAGCAGCTCACCCGGGACAGGGGCAAGCGAGCAGTACTTC.